The present entry profiles one T cell receptor (beta chain) with its context. Its antigen is still unknown. Germline V gives CDR1 SGHRS, CDR2 YFSETQ. The V end was cut by 0 bases, the J end by 1 base, with 8 bases between. This CDR3 has 16 amino acids. This entry comes from a study of Ad26.COV2.S vaccination and SARS-CoV-2 variants. At the level of the study: The donor belonged to the COV1001 Ad26.COV2.S trial arm. Doses of Ad26.COV2.S were injected into muscle once or twice, 56 days apart.

Clones were read by immunoSEQ multiplex PCR, and TCRdb kept only the in-frame ones, dropping some. The sample shows a few hundred thousand clones, more than 75% of them seen only once. As to treatment: roughly 18 received Ad26.COV2.S at low or high dose, single or two shots; several received placebo; per-sample allocation not given. Vaccine and placebo recipients were sampled on day 63 after the first injection. Cohort 1b enrolled adults aged 18-55 years in Boston. Study conclusions and caveats: Substantial breadth was reported for post-vaccination spike-specific CD8+ and CD4+ T cells.

Sequencing used peripheral blood, obtained in a trial of Ad26.COV2.S vaccine versus placebo. The TCR was taken from a person aged 18-65 years who received the Ad26.COV2.S COVID-19 vaccine or a placebo. This sequence joins TRBV5-1 and TRBJ2-6, with D unresolved. The CDR3 spells CASSLDASSGANVLTF. In DNA form, the CDR3 reads TGCGCCAGCAGCTTGGATGCCAGTTCTGGGGCCAACGTCCTGACTTTC.